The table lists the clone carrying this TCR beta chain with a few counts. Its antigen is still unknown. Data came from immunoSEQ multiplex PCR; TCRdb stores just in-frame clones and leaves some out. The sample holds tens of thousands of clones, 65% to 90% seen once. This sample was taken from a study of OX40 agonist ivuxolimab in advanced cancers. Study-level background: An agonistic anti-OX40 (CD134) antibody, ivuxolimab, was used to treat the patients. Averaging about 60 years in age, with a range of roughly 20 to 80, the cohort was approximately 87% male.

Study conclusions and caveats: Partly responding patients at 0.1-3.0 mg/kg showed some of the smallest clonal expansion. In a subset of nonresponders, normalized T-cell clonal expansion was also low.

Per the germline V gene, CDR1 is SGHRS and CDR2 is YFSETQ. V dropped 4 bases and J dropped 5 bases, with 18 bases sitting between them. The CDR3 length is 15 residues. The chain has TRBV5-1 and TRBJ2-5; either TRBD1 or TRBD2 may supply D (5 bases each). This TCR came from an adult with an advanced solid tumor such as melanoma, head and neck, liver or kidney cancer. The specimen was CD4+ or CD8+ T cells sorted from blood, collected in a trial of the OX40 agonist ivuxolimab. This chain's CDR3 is CASSRTGPPRETQYF. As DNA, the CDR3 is TGCGCCAGCAGCCGAACGGGACCCCCGAGGGAGACCCAGTACTTC.